The clone carrying this TCR beta chain has at least ten counts. Its cognate antigen is unknown. Trimming removed 2 bases at V and 5 bases at J, with 18 bases between. CDR1 and CDR2 from the germline V gene are SGHVS and FNYEAQ. The CDR3 extends over 17 amino acids. This entry is derived from a study of T cell repertoires in cytomegalovirus infection. Study overall: Shared public TCR beta signatures pointed to both CMV infection and a matching HLA type. The study's findings and limits: Predominance within the ex vivo response was attributable to HLA-C-restricted CMV-specific TCR beta clonotypes.

TCRdb reprocessed the reads with MiXCR, giving one entry per CDR3 protein. This sample carries about 250,000 distinct CDR3 sequences, about a sixth of them seen once, and the ten largest clones take approximately 51%. The receptor was derived from a human donor in good health (CMV status not recorded). Some clones in this sample may be carry-over from other donors' samples. This rearrangement joins TRBV7-6 to TRBJ2-2, with D possibly matching TRBD2 (6 bases). Sequencing was done on a sample of CD8+ T cells from PBMCs. The CDR3 DNA sequence: TGTGCCAGCAGCTTAAGCCCCAGACTAGGGATGACCGGGGAGCTGTTTTTT. Translation gives CASSLSPRLGMTGELFF.